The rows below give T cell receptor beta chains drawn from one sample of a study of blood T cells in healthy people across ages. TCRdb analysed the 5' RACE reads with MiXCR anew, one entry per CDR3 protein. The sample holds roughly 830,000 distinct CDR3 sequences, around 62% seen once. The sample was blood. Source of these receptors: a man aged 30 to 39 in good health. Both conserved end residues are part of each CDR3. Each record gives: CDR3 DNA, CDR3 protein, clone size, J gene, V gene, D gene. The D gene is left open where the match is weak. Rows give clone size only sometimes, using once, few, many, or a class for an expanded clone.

TGTGCCAGCAGCTCGGGACAGACGAAGTACTTC CASSSGQTKYF . TRBJ2-5 TRBV7-2 TRBD1
TGTGCCAGCAGCCCACCCGGGACGTTGGAAAAACTGTTTTTT CASSPPGTLEKLFF . TRBJ1-4 TRBV4-2 .
TGTGCCAGCAGCCAAGATCGGGGGAATTCCGATGGCTACACCTTC CASSQDRGNSDGYTF few TRBJ1-2 TRBV4-2 .
TGTGCCAGCAGAGGACAGGGGGCAGGGGCCAACGTCCTGACTTTC CASRGQGAGANVLTF many TRBJ2-6 TRBV28 TRBD1
TGTGCCACCAGCAGGGCCGGGACAGTATTCGAGCAGTACTTC CATSRAGTVFEQYF . TRBJ2-7 TRBV15 TRBD1
TGTGCCAGCAGTCCCTCCGGTCCGACAGATACGCAGTATTTT CASSPSGPTDTQYF . TRBJ2-3 TRBV28 .
TGCAGTGCTAGAACAGGGGAATTTGACACTGAAGCTTTCTTT CSARTGEFDTEAFF few TRBJ1-1 TRBV20-1 TRBD1
TGCAGTGCTAGAGATGGGGTTACTAGCACAGATACGCAGTATTTT CSARDGVTSTDTQYF few TRBJ2-3 TRBV20-1 .
TGCAGCGTGCAGGAATTTAGCAATCAGCCCCAGCATTTT CSVQEFSNQPQHF . TRBJ1-5 TRBV29-1 .
TGCGCCAGCAGCGAAGGGGCCCTCTCTGGGGCCAACGTCCTGACTTTC CASSEGALSGANVLTF . TRBJ2-6 TRBV5-1 .
TGTGCCAGCCAGACAGATAAATACGAGCAGTACTTC CASQTDKYEQYF once TRBJ2-7 TRBV7-9 .
TGTGCCAGCAGTTACGTGCGGGGCCGCAATGAGCAGTTCTTC CASSYVRGRNEQFF . TRBJ2-1 TRBV6-6 .
TGTGCCAGCAGGGGATCGGGGGAGCAGTTCTTC CASRGSGEQFF . TRBJ2-1 TRBV14 .
TGTGCCAGCGACGGACAGGGGGTGGATGAGCAGTACTTC CASDGQGVDEQYF once TRBJ2-7 TRBV12-3/TRBV12-4 TRBD1
TGTGCCAGCAGCGCGCCGGGACAGCTAGCCAAAAACATTCAGTACTTC CASSAPGQLAKNIQYF once TRBJ2-4 TRBV5-8 TRBD1
TGTGCCAGCAGACCCAGGGTCCTCGATGAGCAGTTCTTC CASRPRVLDEQFF . TRBJ2-1 TRBV9 .
TGCGCCAGCAGCTTGGTCGGGGGGGGTCAAGAGACCCAGTACTTC CASSLVGGGQETQYF few TRBJ2-5 TRBV5-1 TRBD2
TGCGCCAGCAGCTCCAAGCGGGGGGGCGTAGAGACCCAGTACTTC CASSSKRGGVETQYF . TRBJ2-5 TRBV5-1 TRBD2
TGTGCCAGCAGTAGCACACAGGGGCGGAACACTGAAGCTTTCTTT CASSSTQGRNTEAFF . TRBJ1-1 TRBV9 TRBD1
TGCGCCAGCAGCGCACTGCCGACTAGCGGGGGGGACAATGAGCAGTTCTTC CASSALPTSGGDNEQFF . TRBJ2-1 TRBV5-1 TRBD2
TGCGCCAGCAGCCAAGATCTCTACTCCTACGAGCAGTACTTC CASSQDLYSYEQYF few TRBJ2-7 TRBV4-3 .
TGCGCCAGCAGCCAAAGAGGAGGGTCCCTACGGCCCTACAATGAGCAGTTCTTC CASSQRGGSLRPYNEQFF . TRBJ2-1 TRBV4-1 .
TGTGCCAGCAGGCCAACCGGGACAGGGGGCTCCGGTGAGCAGTTCTTC CASRPTGTGGSGEQFF . TRBJ2-1 TRBV28 TRBD1
TGTGCCAGCAGCTACAGCGACGGTACCGATGAGCAGTTCTTC CASSYSDGTDEQFF . TRBJ2-1 TRBV7-7 .
TGTGCCAGCAGTTTTCAGGGGCCCCTCTACGAGCAGTACTTC CASSFQGPLYEQYF . TRBJ2-7 TRBV28 .
TGCAGCGTCCCGAAAGGGAGGCAGGGGAACACCGGGGAGCTGTTTTTT CSVPKGRQGNTGELFF . TRBJ2-2 TRBV29-1 .
TGTGCCATCCGGGACAGGCTCCTTCAAGAGACCCAGTACTTC CAIRDRLLQETQYF few TRBJ2-5 TRBV6-2/TRBV6-3 TRBD1
TGTGCCAGCAGCGCGAGGGGGCAGGGGGAAAACTATGGCTACACCTTC CASSARGQGENYGYTF . TRBJ1-2 TRBV11-2 TRBD1
TGTGCCAGCAGCTTACGCCGGGACAGGGGATGGGAGACCCAGTACTTC CASSLRRDRGWETQYF . TRBJ2-5 TRBV7-2 TRBD1
TGTGCCAGCAGCCGAGGAGCTGGGGCCAACGTCCTGACTTTC CASSRGAGANVLTF few TRBJ2-6 TRBV5-6 .
TGTGCCACCAGTGCACTTAAGCCTAGCGGGGGGGCGAGCTCCTACAATGAGCAGTTCTTC CATSALKPSGGASSYNEQFF . TRBJ2-1 TRBV24-1 TRBD2
TGTGCCAGCAGCGTAGCAACTAGCGGGGGTTCCGGGGAGCTGTTTTTT CASSVATSGGSGELFF . TRBJ2-2 TRBV9 TRBD2
TGTGCCAGCAGCCCCGCAGGGCGAGGTGGCTACACCTTC CASSPAGRGGYTF few TRBJ1-2 TRBV3-1 .
TGTGCCAGCAGTTCCATGGCTAGGGCCACCTACGAGCAGTACTTC CASSSMARATYEQYF . TRBJ2-7 TRBV6-2/TRBV6-3 .
TGCAGTGCTCCCGTTGACAGGGCAGCTGGAAACACCATATATTTT CSAPVDRAAGNTIYF . TRBJ1-3 TRBV20-1 TRBD1
TGTGCCAGCAGCGCCTCTAGCCTTGCTACGCAGTATTTT CASSASSLATQYF . TRBJ2-3 TRBV25-1 .
TGCGCCAGTCCCCCCTCGCTGATACCCTCTTTGACCTACGAGCAGTACTTC CASPPSLIPSLTYEQYF . TRBJ2-7 TRBV5-1 .
TGTGCCAGCAGCGTGACAGTCAAAGAGACCCAGTACTTC CASSVTVKETQYF . TRBJ2-5 TRBV9 .
TGTGCCAGCAGCTTAGCCCCCCCTTCCGAGCAGTACTTC CASSLAPPSEQYF many TRBJ2-7 TRBV7-2 .
TGTGCCAGCTCACCGGGTCTTACCGTAAATCAGCCCCAGCATTTC CASSPGLTVNQPQHF once TRBJ1-5 TRBV18 .